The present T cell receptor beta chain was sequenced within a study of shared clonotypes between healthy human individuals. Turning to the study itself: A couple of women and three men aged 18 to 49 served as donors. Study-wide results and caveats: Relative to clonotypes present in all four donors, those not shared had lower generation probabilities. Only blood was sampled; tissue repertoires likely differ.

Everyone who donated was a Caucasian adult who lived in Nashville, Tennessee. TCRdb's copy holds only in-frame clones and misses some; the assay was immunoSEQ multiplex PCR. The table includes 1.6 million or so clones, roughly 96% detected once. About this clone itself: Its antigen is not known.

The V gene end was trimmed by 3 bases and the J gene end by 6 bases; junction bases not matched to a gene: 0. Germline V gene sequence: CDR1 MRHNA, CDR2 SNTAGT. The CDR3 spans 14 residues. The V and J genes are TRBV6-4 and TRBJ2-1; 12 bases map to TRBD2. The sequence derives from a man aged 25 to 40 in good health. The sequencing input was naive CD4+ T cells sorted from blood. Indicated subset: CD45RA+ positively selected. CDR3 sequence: CASSELAGGNEQFF. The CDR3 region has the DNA TGTGCCAGCAGTGAACTAGCGGGGGGCAATGAGCAGTTCTTC.